This TCR beta chain was profiled in a study of T cell repertoires in cytomegalovirus infection (dated by TCRdb to between 2017 and 2020). As for the study more broadly: Because public TCR beta signatures pointed to carriage of CMV infection together with the matching HLA type, the HLA type of each donor mattered for the analysis. What the study reported, not specific to this receptor: The ex vivo response was dominated by HLA-C-restricted CMV-specific TCR beta clonotypes, which also provided the single most frequent clonotype in two of eight donors. In both this cohort and an independent 352-donor cohort, the cumulative frequency of public TCR beta family members distinguished carriers of CMV infection plus the relevant HLA type.

At least ten counts were recorded for this clonotype. The antigen it binds to is not known. Base qualities are not recorded, but no much larger clone differs from it by a single base. Instrument used: Illumina HiSeq 1500. TCRdb ran its own pipeline on the public reads, namely fastp trimming at Q25 and MiXCR clone calling, and kept in-frame beta chains. Merged by CDR3 protein, the rows form single entries marked with the most common genes and DNA. For this sample there are fewer than 700,000 distinct CDR3 sequences; 20% to 30% appear just once. Clones ranked in the top ten supply 8% of the sample. According to the germline V gene (reference sequence), CDR1 reads SEHNR and CDR2 reads FQNEAQ. V is trimmed back by 1 base and J by 7 bases, and the junction contains 4 bases that no gene match accounts for. The CDR3, from cysteine to phenylalanine, totals 15 residues. This entry keeps only the CDR3 DNA: 45 bases, framed from base 1.

The source material was CD8+ T cells from PBMCs. This TCR derives from a human donor in good health (CMV status not recorded). Some clones in this sample may be carry-over from other donors' samples. Recombination linked TRBV7-9 to TRBJ2-1; 10 junctional bases match TRBD2. The DNA sequence reads TGTGCCAGCAGCTTAGGGTGGACTAGCGGTAATGAGCAGTTCTTC. The resulting protein is CASSLGWTSGNEQFF.